Listed here is a single T cell receptor beta chain. J lost 5 bases, V lost 10 bases, and 7 bases had no gene match. The germline gives CDR1 ENHRY, CDR2 SYGVKD. The CDR3 spans 12 residues. Sequencing used immunoSEQ multiplex PCR; TCRdb keeps in-frame clones, though not all of them. The data show more than 200,000 clones, around three quarters seen once. This sample is drawn from a study of cytotoxic CD8 clonotypes in ibrutinib-treated CLL. The chain uses TRBV10-3 and TRBJ2-7; 8 bases agree with TRBD1. The receptor comes from a human donor with chronic lymphocytic leukemia. Sequenced here: PBMCs, sampled after 24 months of ibrutinib treatment. CDR3 protein: CATSGGPDEQYF. The CDR3 nucleotides read TGTGCCACCTCAGGGGGCCCCGACGAGCAGTACTTC.